These 25 T cell receptor beta chains came from one sample sequenced in a study of blood T cell repertoires in COVID-19. The repertoire was sequenced with immunoSEQ multiplex PCR; TCRdb's copy has only in-frame clones and lacks some. The repertoire has approximately 330,000 clones, roughly 86% of them found once; the top ten carry roughly 8.9%. The material sequenced was peripheral blood. These receptors originate from a man younger than 40 with COVID-19, enrolled during active disease.

The V call is TRBV11-2, the J call TRBJ2-7, with TRBD1 identical over 7 bases. CDR1 and CDR2 (germline): SGHAT, FQNNGV. The ends lost 0 bases at V and 6 bases at J; junction bases unmatched: 8. The CDR3 extends over 15 amino acids. The CDR3 spells CASSLEGDRVPEQYF. The CDR3 bases are TGTGCCAGCAGCTTAGAGGGAGACAGGGTCCCCGAGCAGTACTTC.

The CDR3, as DNA: TGTGCCAGCAGCCAAGGGGCTACAGCGGGCGTGCGAGGTCCCAATCAGCCCCAGCATTTT. Its translation is CASSQGATAGVRGPNQPQHF. J is TRBJ1-5 and V is TRBV3-1 (or the pseudogene TRBV3-2); D gene ambiguous. V was pared by 1 base and J by 3 bases, with 25 bases between. Per the germline V gene, CDR1 is LGHDT and CDR2 is YNNKEL (reference sequence). CDR3 length: 20 residues.

This clone occurred once. This chain joins TRBV5-6 and TRBJ1-1; tentatively, D is TRBD1 (6 bases). The CDR3 extends over 13 amino acids. Trimming cost V 3 bases and J 10 bases, with 16 bases left between them. Per the germline V gene, CDR1 is SGHDT and CDR2 is YYEEEE. For the CDR3, the DNA is TGTGCCAGCAGCTCCAGACCAGGGGTCGGAGCTTTCTTT. Translation gives CASSSRPGVGAFF.

V gene TRBV10-1 combines with J gene TRBJ2-3, with 12 nucleotides matching TRBD2. Trimming at V came to 6 bases and at J to 0 bases, leaving 4 bases not matched to a gene. The CDR3 is made up of 16 amino acids. Per germline, CDR1 WNHNN and CDR2 SYGVQD (reference sequence). In DNA, the CDR3 is TGCGCCAGCAGGAGGACTAGCGGGGATAGCACAGATACGCAGTATTTT. Translation gives CASRRTSGDSTDTQYF.

The CDR3: CASSVDWGGYEQYF. The CDR3 DNA reads TGTGCCAGCAGCGTAGATTGGGGGGGCTACGAGCAGTACTTC. V is TRBV9 and J is TRBJ2-7; 7 bases agree with TRBD2. The CDR3 sequence is 14 residues long. V gave up 0 bases and J gave up 3 bases; unmatched junction bases: 3. Germline lookup yields CDR1 SGDLS and CDR2 YYNGEE.

In regard to this clone: With a much larger clone just one base away, this may be a read error. This CDR3 is also generated by other DNA sequences in the sample. This rearrangement joins TRBV7-9 to TRBJ1-1; unclear D gene. V gave up 3 bases and J gave up 0 bases, with 5 bases separating them. The germline gives CDR1 SEHNR, CDR2 FQNEAQ (reference sequence). This CDR3 region has 13 residues. The CDR3 sequence: CASSFSVNTEAFF. CDR3 sequence (DNA): TGTGCCAGCAGCTTTTCGGTGAACACTGAAGCTTTCTTT. Full variable domain (outside the CDR3, taken from reference TRBV7-9 and TRBJ1-1): DTGVSQNPRHKITKRGQNVTFRCDPISEHNRLYWYRQTLGQGPEFLTYFQNEAQLEKSRLLSDRFSAERPKGSFSTLEIQRTEQGDSAMYLCASSFSVNTEAFFGQGTRLTVV.

About this clone: Other DNA sequences within the sample encode an identical CDR3. As DNA, the CDR3 is TGTGCCAGCAGGGACAGACCTAATGAAAAACTGTTTTTT. It is translated as CASRDRPNEKLFF. This sequence joins TRBV6-5 and TRBJ1-4, with D tentatively TRBD1 (6 bases). In germline, CDR1 is MNHEY, CDR2 SVGAGI. The CDR3 is 13 residues long. Trimming left V 6 bases short and J 3 bases short, with 8 bases between.

The chain combines TRBV7-2 with TRBJ2-3; no firm D call. CDR1 and CDR2 (germline): SGHTA, FQGNSA. V was clipped by 3 bases and J by 9 bases, with 7 bases between them. The CDR3 is made up of 11 amino acids. CDR3 region: CASSFSRTQYF. The CDR3 coding sequence is TGTGCCAGCAGCTTTAGTCGCACGCAGTATTTT.

The rearrangement joins TRBV7-3 to TRBJ2-1, with TRBD2 matching over 14 bases. The CDR3 is made up of 15 amino acids. Germline loops: CDR1 SGHTA, CDR2 FQGTGA. Germline trimming cut 5 bases from V and 9 bases from J; bases unmatched to any gene: 6. The CDR3 sequence is CASSNGTSGSFEQFF. The CDR3 nucleotides read TGTGCCAGCAGCAATGGGACTAGCGGGAGTTTTGAGCAGTTCTTC.

This chain links TRBV7-2 with TRBJ1-1, with 8 positions matching TRBD1. The junction had 11 bases not matched to a gene; V was cut back by 3 bases and J by 5 bases. The CDR3 has 16 residues. CDR1 and CDR2 from the germline V gene are SGHTA and FQGNSA. The CDR3 nucleotides read TGTGCCAGCAGCTTTATTTCAGGGGGCCCGGGAACTGAAGCTTTCTTT. Protein sequence: CASSFISGGPGTEAFF. Using reference TRBV7-2 and TRBJ1-1 for the parts outside the CDR3, the full variable domain is GAGVSQSPSNKVTEKGKDVELRCDPISGHTALYWYRQSLGQGLEFLIYFQGNSAPDKSGLPSDRFSAERTGGSVSTLTIQRTQQEDSAVYLCASSFISGGPGTEAFFGQGTRLTVV.

The gene calls are TRBV7-2 and TRBJ2-7; no reliable D call. Per the germline V gene, CDR1 is SGHTA and CDR2 is FQGNSA. V was trimmed by 3 bases and J by 4 bases, leaving 10 bases between them. The CDR3 is 13 residues long. The CDR3 loop is CASSFRRNYEQYF. For the CDR3, the DNA is TGTGCCAGCAGCTTTCGCAGGAATTACGAGCAGTACTTC.

In DNA, the CDR3 is TGTGCCAGCAGCCTCGGGTTCTTTGAAGCTTTCTTT. This translates into CASSLGFFEAFF. The V and J genes are TRBV7-9 and TRBJ1-1; no firm D call. Looked up from germline, CDR1 is SEHNR and CDR2 is FQNEAQ (reference sequence). V was pared by 5 bases and J by 7 bases, with 11 bases between. The CDR3 extends over 12 amino acids.

The chain employs TRBV25-1 and TRBJ2-7; TRBD1 is a possible D gene (5 bases). V lost 11 bases to trimming and J lost 4 bases, with 12 bases between them. This CDR3 is 11 amino acids long. Germline CDR1 MGHDK, CDR2 SYGVNS. This CDR3 is CASKGDYEQYF. CDR3 nucleotide sequence: TGTGCCTCCAAAGGGGATTACGAGCAGTACTTC.

The genes are TRBV5-6 and TRBJ2-7; D remains unclear. Trimming removed 1 base from V and 0 bases from J, with 11 bases in between. The CDR3 consists of 15 residues. Per germline, CDR1 SGHDT and CDR2 YYEEEE. CDR3 sequence reads: CASSLSQVSSYEQYF. The CDR3 DNA follows: TGTGCCAGCAGCTTGAGCCAGGTGAGCTCCTACGAGCAGTACTTC.

The CDR3 protein is CASSQDGVAVTDTQYF. As DNA, the CDR3 is TGCGCCAGCAGCCAAGATGGAGTAGCTGTCACAGATACGCAGTATTTT. The chain combines TRBV4-3 with TRBJ2-3; D is unresolved. CDR3 length: 16 residues. Germline V lookup: CDR1 LGHNA, CDR2 YSLEER. The V end was cut by 0 bases, the J end by 2 bases, with 12 bases between.

The chain joins TRBV4-3 to TRBJ1-4; D may be TRBD1 (5 bases). V was pared by 0 bases and J by 4 bases, with 15 bases between. This CDR3 comprises 17 residues. Germline CDR1 is LGHNA and CDR2 is YSLEER. CDR3 in DNA: TGCGCCAGCAGCCAAGAGCGGCCCAGGGCTGGTAATGAAAAACTGTTTTTT. Its protein is CASSQERPRAGNEKLFF.

V and J are TRBV4-1 and TRBJ2-3; a weak D match, TRBD2 (6 bases). Germline V gene sequence: CDR1 MGHRA, CDR2 YSYEKL. CDR3 length equals 16 residues. Trimming left V 3 bases short and J 0 bases short, with 13 bases between. DNA for the CDR3: TGCGCCAGCAGCCAGGCGGGACGGCCGAGCACAGATACGCAGTATTTT. As protein: CASSQAGRPSTDTQYF.

The chain couples TRBV9 to TRBJ1-1; possibly TRBD1 for D (5 bases). Deletions cut 1 base from V and 6 bases from J, with 13 bases between. The length of the CDR3 is 14 residues. The germline gives CDR1 SGDLS, CDR2 YYNGEE. CDR3 in amino acids: CASSVQQGIAEAFF. The CDR3 region has the DNA TGTGCCAGCAGCGTACAGCAGGGAATCGCTGAAGCTTTCTTT. The entire variable domain, with the rest obtained from reference TRBV9 and TRBJ1-1, is as follows: DSGVTQTPKHLITATGQRVTLRCSPRSGDLSVYWYQQSLDQGLQFLIQYYNGEERAKGNILERFSAQQFPDLHSELNLSSLELGDSALYFCASSVQQGIAEAFFGQGTRLTVV.

The chain is built from TRBV5-4 and TRBJ2-7, with D tentatively TRBD1 (5 bases). Between the trimmed V and J ends, which lost 0 bases and 6 bases, there was a span of 13 bases. The germline gives CDR1 SGHNT, CDR2 YYREEE (reference sequence). The CDR3 is made up of 14 amino acids. The DNA of the CDR3 is TGTGCCAGCAGCTTGGATTTAGGGGAACGCGAGCAGTACTTC. Translating gives CASSLDLGEREQYF.

The chain joins TRBV6-5 to TRBJ1-5; D may be TRBD1 (6 bases). Germline CDR1 is MNHEY and CDR2 is SVGAGI. The CDR3 runs 14 residues. V lost 10 bases and J 3 bases, leaving 16 bases between the germline ends. CDR3 protein: CATSPGTNNQPQHF. DNA of the CDR3: TGTGCCACCTCCCCCGGGACAAACAATCAGCCCCAGCATTTT.

This chain uses TRBV14 with TRBJ1-2; perhaps TRBD1 as D (5 bases). The length of the CDR3 is 13 residues. V shed 2 bases and J shed 4 bases, with 8 bases lying between them. The V gene's germline CDR1 is SGHDN and CDR2 FVKESK. DNA for the CDR3: TGTGCCAGCAGCCAAAGACAGTCCTATGGCTACACCTTC. Amino acid sequence: CASSQRQSYGYTF.

This clone has just one count. The chain recombines TRBV18 with TRBJ1-3; D is perhaps TRBD1 (5 bases). V lost 5 bases and J 5 bases, leaving 13 bases between the germline ends. Germline loops: CDR1 KGHSH, CDR2 LQKENI. The CDR3 has 14 residues. The CDR3 reads CASSGGARRNTIYF. Here the CDR3 DNA reads TGTGCCAGCTCAGGAGGGGCGAGACGAAACACCATATATTTT.

This chain uses TRBV19 with TRBJ1-5; 7 bases agree with TRBD1. The trim removed 5 bases at V and 4 bases at J, leaving 11 bases unmatched. The CDR3 is 16 residues long. The germline V gene has CDR1 LNHDA and CDR2 SQIVND (reference sequence). The CDR3 is CASSGLRTTGNQPQHF. CDR3 nucleotide sequence: TGTGCCAGTAGTGGCCTACGGACGACAGGGAATCAGCCCCAGCATTTT.

The sample holds one count of this clone. The chain combines TRBV9 with TRBJ2-7, with D tentatively TRBD2 (5 bases). The CDR3 covers 16 residues. Per the germline V gene, CDR1 is SGDLS and CDR2 is YYNGEE. Trimming stripped 4 bases from V and 1 base from J, with 18 bases between. The CDR3 nucleotides are TGTGCCAGCAGCTCCCAGAGGGAGCCCTTGTCCTACGAGCAGTACTTC. Translating it yields CASSSQREPLSYEQYF.

This clone was counted once. CDR3 protein: CASSWDRTLYNEQFF. CDR3 in DNA: TGTGCCAGCAGTTGGGACAGGACCCTCTACAATGAGCAGTTCTTC. J is TRBJ2-1 and V is TRBV2; 8 bases map to TRBD1. V shed 5 bases and J 3 bases; nucleotides not matched to a gene: 6. From germline, CDR1 is SNHLY and CDR2 FYNNEI. This CDR3 region has 15 residues.